The 13 T cell receptor beta chains in this list originate from one sample, sequenced in a study of cytomegalovirus exposure and HLA in healthy donors. The PCR had 60 Vbeta and 13 Jbeta primers. Method: immunoSEQ multiplex PCR; TCRdb's copy keeps in-frame clones and lacks some. The table lists 100,000 or so clones, roughly 82% of them singletons. The sequenced sample was PBMCs. All receptors derive from a man aged 25 to 40 in good health and CMV-seropositive.

The V and J genes are TRBV30 and TRBJ1-2, with 8 bases fitting TRBD1. Germline CDR1 and CDR2: GTSNPN and SVGIG (reference sequence). The V gene end was trimmed by 6 bases and the J gene end by 6 bases; junction bases not matched to a gene: 9. This CDR3 is built from 13 residues. CDR3 region: CACLDRTGNGYTF. In DNA form, the CDR3 reads TGTGCCTGCCTCGATCGGACAGGGAATGGCTACACCTTC.

The chain uses TRBV29-1 and TRBJ1-2; D is ambiguous. The V and J ends lost 6 bases and 2 bases respectively, with 7 bases between them. CDR3 length equals 11 residues. Germline V lookup: CDR1 SQVTM, CDR2 ANQGSEA. In nucleotides, the CDR3 is TGCAGCGTGGGAGGGAACTATGGCTACACCTTC. This sequence encodes CSVGGNYGYTF.

Here the CDR3 reads CASSTRLAGQETQYF. The CDR3 coding sequence is TGTGCCAGTAGCACTCGACTAGCGGGACAAGAGACCCAGTACTTC. This chain connects TRBV19 to TRBJ2-5, with TRBD2 identical over 11 bases. Germline V gene lookup returns CDR1 LNHDA and CDR2 SQIVND (reference sequence). V was pared by 6 bases and J by 2 bases, with 5 bases of the junction left unmatched. The CDR3 loop spans 15 amino acids.

On this clone itself: One junction end does not reproduce the germline sequence, and a read error may be involved. The chain couples TRBV7-9 to TRBJ1-1; D perhaps matches TRBD1 (5 bases). The germline gives CDR1 SEHNR, CDR2 FQNEAQ (reference sequence). The CDR3 loop spans 14 amino acids. The CDR3 DNA follows: TGTTCCAGCAGGATAGGACACTTCAACACTGAAGCTTTCTTT. Translated, it gives CSSRIGHFNTEAFF.

This chain links TRBV5-4 with TRBJ2-1; the match to TRBD2 covers 8 bases. CDR3 length equals 17 residues. Per the germline V gene, CDR1 is SGHNT and CDR2 is YYREEE (reference sequence). Trimming at V came to 4 bases and at J to 0 bases, leaving 9 bases not matched to a gene. CDR3 nucleotide sequence: TGTGCCAGCAGCCCCACGGGCGGGAGGCCCTCCTACAATGAGCAGTTCTTC. Its translation is CASSPTGGRPSYNEQFF. The full variable domain, in which reference TRBV5-4 and TRBJ2-1 provide the parts outside the CDR3, is ETGVTQSPTHLIKTRGQQVTLRCSSQSGHNTVSWYQQALGQGPQFIFQYYREEENGRGNFPPRFSGLQFPNYSSELNVNALELDDSALYLCASSPTGGRPSYNEQFFGPGTRLTVL.

The V and J genes are TRBV28 and TRBJ2-2, with TRBD2 identical over 8 bases. J gave up 1 base and V 5 bases, and 12 bases lay outside the gene matches. The CDR3 has 18 residues. CDR1 is MDHEN, CDR2 SYDVKM, per germline. This CDR3 reads CASSTALAGGLNTGELFF. CDR3 in DNA: TGTGCCAGCAGTACCGCTTTGGCGGGAGGTTTGAACACCGGGGAGCTGTTTTTT.

This clone was seen just once. V is TRBV28 and J is TRBJ1-5; D perhaps matches TRBD1 (6 bases). Trimming pared 2 bases from V and 6 bases from J, leaving 8 bases between. This CDR3 is 13 amino acids long. CDR1 and CDR2 (germline): MDHEN, SYDVKM. CDR3 residues: CASSLQGTQPQHF. In DNA, the CDR3 is TGTGCCAGCAGTTTACAGGGGACTCAGCCCCAGCATTTT.

This rearrangement joins TRBV6-1 to TRBJ2-5; 11 positions match TRBD2. Judging by the DNA end, TRBJ2-7 fits better; the J call may be wrong. There are 14 residues in the CDR3. Germline V gene lookup returns CDR1 MNHNS and CDR2 SASEGT. The DNA of the CDR3 is TGTGCCAGCACGGTACTAGCGGGGGTTTACGAGCAGTACTTC. It encodes CASTVLAGVYEQYF.

CDR3 bases: TGTGCCAGCGGGGAGGCGGCCTACAATGAGCAGTTCTTC. It codes for CASGEAAYNEQFF. V and J are TRBV27 and TRBJ2-1; possible D gene TRBD2, 6 bases. CDR3 length: 13 amino acids. V lost 8 bases and J lost 2, with 10 bases in between. Germline values: CDR1 MNHEY, CDR2 SMNVEV (reference sequence).

The chain is built from TRBV28 and TRBJ1-5; the D is unclear. The V gene lost 2 bases and the J gene lost 3 bases, with 8 bases spanning the gap. There are 14 residues in the CDR3. Germline assignment: CDR1 MDHEN and CDR2 SYDVKM. CDR3: CASSLASYNQPQHF. The CDR3 region has the DNA TGTGCCAGCAGTTTAGCTAGTTACAATCAGCCCCAGCATTTT.

The rearrangement joins TRBV6-5 to TRBJ1-1; perhaps TRBD1 as D (6 bases). V lost 0 bases, J lost 4 bases, and 12 bases lay in between. Germline V gene sequence: CDR1 MNHEY, CDR2 SVGAGI. The CDR3 extends over 15 amino acids. The CDR3 region has the DNA TGTGCCAGCAGTTACTCGAACAGGGCGGTCACTGAAGCTTTCTTT. The encoded protein is CASSYSNRAVTEAFF.

The J gene is TRBJ1-1, the V gene TRBV29-1, with D uncertain. From germline, CDR1 is SQVTM and CDR2 ANQGSEA. V shed 7 bases and J shed 4 bases, with 13 bases lying between them. The CDR3 runs 12 residues. The DNA of the CDR3 is TGCAGCGGGTCAGGAGGGCTCACTGAAGCTTTCTTT. As protein: CSGSGGLTEAFF. Full variable domain (rest looked up from reference TRBV29-1 and TRBJ1-1): SAVISQKPSRDICQRGTSLTIQCQVDSQVTMMFWYRQQPGQSLTLIATANQGSEATYESGFVIDKFPISRPNLTFSTLTVSNMSPEDSSIYLCSGSGGLTEAFFGQGTRLTVV.

The CDR3 nucleotides are TGTGCCAGCAGCGTAGTTAGCGGAAGCCACAATGAGCAGTTCTTC. Its translation is CASSVVSGSHNEQFF. The chain links TRBV9 to TRBJ2-1, with D possibly matching TRBD2 (6 bases). Germline V gene data show CDR1 as SGDLS and CDR2 as YYNGEE. V lost 0 bases, J lost 5 bases, and 12 bases lay in between. The CDR3 is made up of 15 amino acids.